The T cell receptor beta chain under discussion was sequenced for a study of shared clonotypes between healthy human individuals (dated by TCRdb to 2019 to 2021). Regarding the complete study: The cohort included a few men and a couple of women between 18 and 49 years of age. For each donor, CD4 naive and CD4 memory were each run on three plates, CD8 naive on two plates, and CD8 memory on one plate. To estimate repertoire size and how much clonotype sharing occurs between individuals, the study deeply sequenced the blood TCR repertoires of 5 or 6 healthy adults. To increase sequencing depth and limit assay-specific biases, TCR repertoire library preparation and sequencing were carried out by different laboratories using diverse techniques. Leukapheresis yielded between about 0.94 and 9 billion PBMCs per donor.

Using the deep immunoSEQ assay, TCR CDR3 regions were amplified from genomic DNA by multiplex PCR. Genomic DNA extracted from each cell subset was distributed evenly over all wells of several immunoSEQ 96-well plates, and each plate served as one replicate. For sorted subsets, each replicate PCR was loaded with about 0.2 ug genomic DNA, equivalent to approximately 27,000 T cell genomes. Purified libraries were measured with a Qubit 3.0 fluorometer, size-checked on a Bioanalyzer 2100, and measured again with the KAPA Library Quantification kit. Every immunoSEQ 96-well plate was sequenced on a separate single-read 150-cycle Illumina NextSeq 550 flow cell. The authors' pipeline ran thus. The immunoSEQ output contained only junctional sequences without quality scores, so filtering could not match that applied to full-length reads. Sequences were annotated with PyIR, a Python wrapper for IgBLAST v1.9, using IMGT germline references to assign V/J genes and CDR3. Reads were removed for weak V/J assignments (E-value above 1e-6), missing CDR3, stop codons, out-of-frame junctions, or ambiguous translated residues. A V3J clonotype was defined by an identical inferred V gene, J gene, and CDR3 amino acid sequence. Percentage overlap between repertoires was computed as shared unique clonotypes divided by the size of the smaller repertoire. Repertoire richness was assessed with RTK rarefaction, the Chao1 estimator, and Recon v2.1 estimates of unobserved clonotypes. OLGA was used to compute generation probabilities for all TCRbeta clonotypes that the gDNA method yielded from several donors. The clones in this table, taken by TCRdb from immuneACCESS, are in-frame only. Not every clone is retained; where verified, under half of the shortfall comes from an unresolved V gene, and the cause of the rest is unknown. The V and J calls and the clone size are those of that table, but D and trimming were determined from the DNA. The sample has about 530,000 clones on record, 95% to 97% of them singletons. The ten largest clones take up 0.055% to 0.075% of the sample.

The donors were healthy, HIV-negative adults who had no recently reported acute infections or vaccinations. Every donor was a Caucasian adult residing in Nashville, Tennessee, USA. CD4+ T cells were enriched by magnetic negative selection, after which naive cells were positively selected on CD45RA and the negative fraction was taken as the memory subset. After blood collection by leukapheresis, PBMCs were isolated using Ficoll-Histopaque density gradient centrifugation and then cryopreserved in the vapor phase of liquid nitrogen. Analytical flow cytometry was used to check the purity and quantity of each magnetically sorted T cell population. Genomic DNA was isolated from each sorted fraction and quantified by UV absorbance on a Nanodrop 2000c. This clone occurred once. Its recognized antigen is unknown. It has no much larger one-base neighbor in the sample; base qualities were not kept. Study-level results and caveats: Even with the large sequencing depth, rarefaction of the sorted-subset datasets indicated that sequencing was incomplete. When a handful of donors were compared, the shared fraction of clonotypes was about 5% for naive CD4, less than 4% for naive CD8, 2.3% for memory CD4, and roughly 0.43% for memory CD8. Only blood was sampled, and tissue TCR repertoires likely differ from those in blood. Because the study included only a small number of donors, the genetic and exposure-history diversity represented was limited. Based on pairwise subsampling, the degree of clonotype sharing among donors was expected to be affected by sequencing depth. Clonotypes shared by all four sorted-subset donors showed higher generation probabilities than non-shared clonotypes. Naive subsets generally had larger estimated clonotype richness than memory subsets did.

This sequence was found in a woman aged 30 to 39 in good health. The sample taken for sequencing was naive CD4+ T cells sorted from blood. Taken with the paper, the label for cell subset or site translates to: CD45RA+ positively selected.

The DNA reads as follows: TGTGCCGGTGCGACTAGCGGGGCTTCCTACGAGCAGTACTTC. The resulting protein is CAGATSGASYEQYF. This chain is built from TRBV7-9 and TRBJ2-7, with 11 bases matching TRBD2. Trimming accounts for 11 bases at V and 1 base at J, while the number of junction bases matched to no gene is 7. There are 14 amino acids in the CDR3, from cysteine to phenylalanine inclusive. Only the CDR3 DNA stays, 42 bases, in frame from base 1. CDR1 SEHNR and CDR2 FQNEAQ were looked up in the germline V gene (reference sequence).